The clone carrying this TCR beta chain was counted between two and nine times. No antigen is known for it. The data are from a study of response to subunit inactivated influenza vaccine. Regarding the study as a whole: That few new T cells are recruited by each seasonal influenza vaccination was the authors' suggestion.

Trimming cost V 1 base and J 4 bases, with 8 bases left between them. This CDR3 has 12 residues. Per the germline V gene, CDR1 is DFQATT and CDR2 is SNEGSKA (reference sequence). Each CDR3 protein gets one entry after TCRdb re-called the RT-PCR reads with MiXCR. The sample has some 480,000 distinct CDR3 sequences; approximately 9.9% are singletons. The receptor comes from a man aged 50 or older who received an inactivated influenza vaccine. The chain carries TRBV20-1 and TRBJ2-7; a possible D gene is TRBD1 (6 bases). The source was PBMCs from blood, collected about 6 weeks after vaccination. DNA for the CDR3: TGCAGTGCTAGAGGGACAGCTTACGAGCAGTACTTC. Protein sequence: CSARGTAYEQYF.